This T cell receptor beta chain is from a study of cytomegalovirus exposure and HLA in healthy donors. The PCR was carried out with 60 Vbeta primers and 13 Jbeta primers. The assay was immunoSEQ multiplex PCR, and TCRdb's table has in-frame clones only and misses some. The sample has approximately 150,000 clones; 70% to 80% are singletons. CDR1 and CDR2 from the germline V gene are MDHEN and SYDVKM. The CDR3 runs 15 residues. Trimming cost V 1 base and J 4 bases; bases outside gene matches: 5. The V call is TRBV28, the J call TRBJ1-2; the match to TRBD1 covers 8 bases. What was sequenced was PBMCs. The TCR was taken from a woman in her thirties or forties in good health and CMV-seropositive. The CDR3: CASSLSTGAVYGYTF. CDR3 bases: TGTGCCAGCAGTTTATCGACAGGGGCCGTCTATGGCTACACCTTC.